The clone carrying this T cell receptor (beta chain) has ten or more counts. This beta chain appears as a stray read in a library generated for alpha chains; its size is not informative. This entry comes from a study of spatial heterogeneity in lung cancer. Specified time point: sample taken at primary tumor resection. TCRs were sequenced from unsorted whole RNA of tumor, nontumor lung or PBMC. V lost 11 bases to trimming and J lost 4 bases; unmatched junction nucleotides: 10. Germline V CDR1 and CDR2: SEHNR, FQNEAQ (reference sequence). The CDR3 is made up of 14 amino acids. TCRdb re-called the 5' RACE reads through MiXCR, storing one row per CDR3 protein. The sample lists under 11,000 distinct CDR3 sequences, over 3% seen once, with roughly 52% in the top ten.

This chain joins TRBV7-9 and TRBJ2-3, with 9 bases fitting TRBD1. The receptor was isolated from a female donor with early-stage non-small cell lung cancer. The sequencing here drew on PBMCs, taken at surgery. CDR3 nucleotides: TGTGCCGGCCAGGACAGGGGTTATTCAGATACGCAGTATTTT. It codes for CAGQDRGYSDTQYF. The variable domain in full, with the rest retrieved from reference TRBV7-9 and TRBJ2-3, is DTGVSQNPRHKITKRGQNVTFRCDPISEHNRLYWYRQTLGQGPEFLTYFQNEAQLEKSRLLSDRFSAERPKGSFSTLEIQRTEQGDSAMYLCAGQDRGYSDTQYFGPGTRLTVL.